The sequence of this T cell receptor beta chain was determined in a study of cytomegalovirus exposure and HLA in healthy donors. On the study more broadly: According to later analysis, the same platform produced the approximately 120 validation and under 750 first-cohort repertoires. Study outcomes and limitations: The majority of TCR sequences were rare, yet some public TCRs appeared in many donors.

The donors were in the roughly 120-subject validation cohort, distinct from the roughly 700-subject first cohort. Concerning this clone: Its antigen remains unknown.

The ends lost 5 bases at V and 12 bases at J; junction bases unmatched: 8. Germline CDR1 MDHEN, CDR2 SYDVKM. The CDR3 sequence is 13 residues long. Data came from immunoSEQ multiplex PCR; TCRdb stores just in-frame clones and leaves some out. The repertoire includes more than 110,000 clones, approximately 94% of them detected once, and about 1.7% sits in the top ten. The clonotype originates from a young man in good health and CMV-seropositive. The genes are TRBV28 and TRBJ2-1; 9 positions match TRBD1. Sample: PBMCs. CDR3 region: CASSLNLGQGQFF. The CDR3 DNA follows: TGTGCCAGCAGTCTCAATCTGGGACAGGGGCAGTTCTTC.